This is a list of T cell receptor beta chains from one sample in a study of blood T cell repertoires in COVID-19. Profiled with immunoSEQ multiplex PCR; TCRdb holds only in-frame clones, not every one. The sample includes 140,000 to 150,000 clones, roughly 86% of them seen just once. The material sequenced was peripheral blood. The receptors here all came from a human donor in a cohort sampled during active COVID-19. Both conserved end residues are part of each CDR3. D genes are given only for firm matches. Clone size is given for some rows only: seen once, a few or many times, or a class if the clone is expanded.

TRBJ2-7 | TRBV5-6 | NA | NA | TGTGCCAGCAGCTTGTTCTCAGGCATCATCAACGAGCAGTACTTC | CASSLFSGIINEQYF
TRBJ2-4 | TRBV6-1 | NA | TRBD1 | TGTGCCAGCAGTGGTCGACAGGGGCACTTAGCCAAAAACATTCAGTACTTC | CASSGRQGHLAKNIQYF
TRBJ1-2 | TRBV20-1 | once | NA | TGCAGCGCAGACATGAACTATGGCTACACCTTC | CSADMNYGYTF
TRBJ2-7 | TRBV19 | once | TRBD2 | TGTGCCAGTAGTATAGCGGGGGGATCCTACGAGCAGTACTTC | CASSIAGGSYEQYF
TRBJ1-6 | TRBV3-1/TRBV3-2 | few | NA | TGTGCCAGCAGCCAGGTACAGGAACATAATTCACCCCTCCACTTT | CASSQVQEHNSPLHF
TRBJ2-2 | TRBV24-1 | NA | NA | TGTGCCACCAGTGAAGGCGGGTTGAACACCGGGGAGCTGTTTTTT | CATSEGGLNTGELFF
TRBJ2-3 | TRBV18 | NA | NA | TGTGCCAGCTCACCAACGAACAGTCGCACAGATACGCAGTATTTT | CASSPTNSRTDTQYF
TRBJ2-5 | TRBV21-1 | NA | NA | TGTGCCAGCAGCGAGGGGACAGACAAAGAGACCCAGTACTTC | CASSEGTDKETQYF
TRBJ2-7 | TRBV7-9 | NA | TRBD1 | TGTGCCAGCAGCTCCGGGACAGTCTCCTACGAGCAGTACTTC | CASSSGTVSYEQYF
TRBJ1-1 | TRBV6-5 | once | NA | TGTGCCAGCAGTAGGCAGGGGGAAGCTTTCTTT | CASSRQGEAFF
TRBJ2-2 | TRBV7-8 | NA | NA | TGTGCCAGCAGCCCCAGGTCACACCCAAACACCGGGGAGCTGTTTTTT | CASSPRSHPNTGELFF
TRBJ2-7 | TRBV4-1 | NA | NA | TGCGCCAGCAGCCAAGGCTTTCCGGGAACCTACGAGCAGTACTTC | CASSQGFPGTYEQYF
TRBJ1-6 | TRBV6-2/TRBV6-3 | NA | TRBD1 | TGTGCCAGCAGTTACCTGACAGGGGATTCACCCCTCCACTTT | CASSYLTGDSPLHF
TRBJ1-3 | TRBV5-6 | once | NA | TGTGCCAGCAGCTCGACAGGAAACACCATATATTTT | CASSSTGNTIYF
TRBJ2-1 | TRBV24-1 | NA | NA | TGTGCCACCAGTGATCCCCGGGGTGTCACGGGTGAGCAGTTCTTC | CATSDPRGVTGEQFF
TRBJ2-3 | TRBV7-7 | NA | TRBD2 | TGTGCTAGCAGCCGAGGGACTAGCGGGAGAGGGACAGATACGCAGTATTTT | CASSRGTSGRGTDTQYF
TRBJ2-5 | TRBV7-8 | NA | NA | TGTGCCAGCAGCTTAGGAGGGCGAGGGGAGACCCAGTACTTC | CASSLGGRGETQYF
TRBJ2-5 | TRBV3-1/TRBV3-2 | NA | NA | TGTGCCAGCAGCCAAGGCATGCATACAGGGCTCAGGGAGACCCAGTACTTC | CASSQGMHTGLRETQYF
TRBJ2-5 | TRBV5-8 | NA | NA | TGTGCCAGCAGCCCTACAGGGTCTGAGACCCAGTACTTC | CASSPTGSETQYF
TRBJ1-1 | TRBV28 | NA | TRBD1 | TGTGCCTGCTCCCGACAGGGGGCGAGTACTGAAGCTTTCTTT | CACSRQGASTEAFF
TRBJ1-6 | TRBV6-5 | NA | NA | TGTGCCAGCAGTTACTCGGCCAATCGGGATAATTCACCCCTCCACTTT | CASSYSANRDNSPLHF
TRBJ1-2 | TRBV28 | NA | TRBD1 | TGTGCCAGCAGACCCGACAGGGTGGTTGGCTACACCTTC | CASRPDRVVGYTF
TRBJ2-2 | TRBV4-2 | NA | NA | TGTGCCAGCAGCCAAGAATGGGCCGTGAACACCGGGGAGCTGTTTTTT | CASSQEWAVNTGELFF
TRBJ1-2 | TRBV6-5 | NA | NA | TGTGCCAGCAGTTCGGCCAAGGAGGGGTCCTATGGCTACACCTTC | CASSSAKEGSYGYTF
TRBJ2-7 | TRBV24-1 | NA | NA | TGTGCCACCGGACGCACCAGCGGTTACGAGCAGTACTTC | CATGRTSGYEQYF
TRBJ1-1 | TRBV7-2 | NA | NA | TGTGCCAGCAGCGGAGGACAGTACGCTCACACTGAAGCTTTCTTT | CASSGGQYAHTEAFF
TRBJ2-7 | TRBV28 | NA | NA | TGTGCCAGCAGGGTCCGGCAGCGGAGATCCGACGAGCAGTACTTC | CASRVRQRRSDEQYF